This T cell receptor (beta chain) was documented in a study of shared clonotypes between healthy human individuals (dated by TCRdb to 2018 to 2021). Concerning the study at large: The cohort comprised a couple of women and three men aged 18 to 49 years. For each donor, CD4 naive and CD4 memory were each run on three plates, CD8 naive on two plates, and CD8 memory on one plate. To estimate repertoire size and how much clonotypes are shared between individuals, the study performed deep sequencing of blood TCR repertoires from roughly five healthy adults. Libraries were prepared and TCR repertoires were sequenced by different laboratories using diverse techniques, in order to increase sequencing depth and limit assay-specific biases. Per donor, leukapheresis produced somewhere between about 0.8 and 9 billion PBMCs.

Study-wide conclusions, independent of this receptor: Based on pairwise subsampling, the degree of clonotype sharing among donors was expected to be affected by sequencing depth. Sampling was limited to blood, and TCR repertoires in tissue likely differ from TCR repertoires in blood. When several donors were compared, the shared fraction of clonotypes was about 5% for naive CD4, around 3.6% for naive CD8, about 2.5% for memory CD4, and 0.35% to 0.4% for memory CD8. Estimated clonotype richness was generally larger for naive than for memory subsets. Higher generation probabilities were observed for clonotypes shared by all four sorted-subset donors than for non-shared clonotypes. Even with the large sequencing depth, rarefaction of the sorted-subset datasets indicated that sequencing was incomplete. Because the study included a small number of donors, the genetic and exposure-history diversity represented was limited.

The donors were healthy, HIV-negative adults who had no recently reported acute infections or vaccinations. Only Caucasian adults living in Nashville, Tennessee, USA were represented among the donors. Magnetic negative selection was used to enrich CD4+ T cells, after which naive cells were positively selected on CD45RA and the negative fraction became the memory subset. After blood collection by leukapheresis, PBMCs were isolated using Ficoll-Histopaque density gradient centrifugation and then cryopreserved in the vapor phase of liquid nitrogen. Analytical flow cytometry was used to check the purity and quantity of every magnetically sorted T cell population. Each sorted fraction had its genomic DNA isolated and then quantified by UV absorbance on a Nanodrop 2000c. TCR CDR3 regions were amplified from genomic DNA by multiplex PCR using the deep immunoSEQ assay. Extracted genomic DNA from each cell subset was spread evenly across all wells of several immunoSEQ 96-well plates, with each plate serving as a replicate. For sorted subsets, about 200 ng genomic DNA, equal to some 28,000 T cell genomes, was loaded into each replicate PCR. Purified libraries were quantified with a Qubit 3.0 fluorometer, sized on a Bioanalyzer 2100, and re-quantified with the KAPA Library Quantification kit. Every immunoSEQ 96-well plate was sequenced on a dedicated single-read 150-cycle Illumina NextSeq 550 flow cell. The original pipeline was this. Because the immunoSEQ output included only junctional sequences and no quality scores, the filtering could not be the same as the filtering used for full-length reads. Sequences were annotated with PyIR, a Python wrapper for IgBLAST v1.9, and V/J genes and CDR3 were assigned using IMGT germline references. Reads were filtered out if the reads had weak V/J assignments (E-value above 1e-6), no CDR3, stop codons, out-of-frame junctions, or ambiguous translated residues. V3J clonotypes were defined as sequences sharing an identical inferred V gene, J gene, and CDR3 amino acid sequence. Percentage overlap between repertoires was computed as shared unique clonotypes divided by the size of the smaller repertoire. Richness of each repertoire was evaluated using RTK rarefaction, the Chao1 estimator, and Recon v2.1 estimates of unobserved clonotypes. Generation probabilities were computed with OLGA for all TCRbeta clonotypes obtained by the gDNA method from four donors. Not all clones reach the TCRdb copy of this immuneACCESS table, which keeps in-frame sequences only. Checked studies attribute under half of the gap to unresolved V genes and leave the rest unexplained. V and J calls plus clone size are reproduced from that table; the DNA served to infer D and trimming. Recorded for this sample are hundreds of thousands of clones; roughly 70% of them occurred a single time. 1.7% of the sample is taken by the ten largest.

With regard to this clone: Its recognized antigen is unknown. No base quality values were provided; no much bigger clone lies one nucleotide off.

The CDR3 numbers 16 residues from cysteine through phenylalanine. The kept DNA is CDR3 alone, 48 bases in frame from the first base. The germline V gene (reference sequence) gives CDR1 as SEHNR and CDR2 as FQNEAQ. Trimming accounts for 5 bases at V and 5 bases at J, while the number of junction bases matched to no gene is 13. This TCR came from a young woman in good health. The chain was built from TRBV7-9 and TRBJ2-5; TRBD1 fits 8 bases in the junction. What was sequenced was memory CD4+ T cells sorted from blood. Interpreted using the paper, the cell subset or site label stands for: CD45RA-negative fraction. The CDR3 protein: CASSGGTGRGWETQYF. The sequenced DNA: TGTGCCAGCAGCGGAGGGACAGGAAGAGGGTGGGAGACCCAGTACTTC.